This entry concerns a single T cell receptor beta chain. Its recognized antigen is unknown. No qualities accompany the bases; no much larger clone lies one base away. Distinct nucleotide sequences in the sample also encode this CDR3. The cohort comprised some 680 healthy bone marrow donors. At the time of sampling, all cohort members were nominally healthy, though unrecorded immune exposures were likely present. The donor was CMV seronegative and was included in the group of approximately 350 seronegative cohort members. Each donor provided a peripheral blood sample, and peripheral blood mononuclear cells were used for TCR beta sequencing. Genomic DNA was extracted from the blood cell samples with the Qiagen DNeasy Blood Extraction Kit. The library was generated by the immunoSEQ multiplex PCR assay. A mixture of 60 forward primers for TCR Vbeta segments and 13 reverse primers for TCR Jbeta segments was used in the multiplex PCR. Amplification of the CDR3 region of rearranged TCR beta genes was performed with a multiplex PCR assay on genomic DNA. On the Illumina HiSeq System, the amplified TCR beta libraries were sequenced as 87-base-pair reads. Under the source paper's analysis protocol: A later analysis tallied roughly 76 million unique TCR beta chains across the 666 repertoires, and roughly 11 million of those chains were shared by two or more donors. A nearest-neighbor algorithm error-corrected the raw reads and collapsed the reads into unique sequences, merging closely related sequences to remove PCR and sequencing errors. To assign V, D and J gene segments, CDR3 sequences were aligned to IMGT reference sequences. Each retained sequence needed at least a six-nucleotide match to both a V gene segment and a J gene segment. Rearrangements were called productive when the CDR3 lacked stop codons and stayed in frame with V and J; all others were non-productive. CDR3 was defined by IMGT convention, running from the second conserved V-encoded cysteine to the conserved J-encoded phenylalanine. The earlier analysis of 587 of the donors excluded any sequence lacking an unambiguous match to a single V gene segment. In an earlier analysis of approximately 610 of the donors, V segments were called functional above 56.7% productive rearrangements and were called segregating when the between-donor standard deviation exceeded 5%. To diagnose cytomegalovirus status from the catalog of TCR beta chain sequences, a statistical classification framework was built. In a later analysis, TCR nucleotide sequences were compared against IMGT/GENE-DB human TR gene sequences so that V and J genes could be assigned. In a later analysis, CDR3 sequences and most-parsimonious VDJ recombination scenarios were assigned using the TCRdist pipeline. In a later analysis, each TCR beta chain was defined by its CDR3 amino acid sequence together with its V-gene family, and reads without a unique V-gene family were excluded. In a later analysis, fewer than 650 highly shared, low-generation-probability nucleotide sequences were removed to address suspected cross-contamination and a sequencing artifact. A later analysis calculated a clonal expansion index for each public chain from normalized within-repertoire ranks of inferred template counts. In a later analysis, generation probabilities were computed with a VDJ recombination model fitted to out-of-frame rearrangements, and the resulting probabilities were checked against IGoR. In a later analysis, TCR-TCR, TCR-HLA and TCR-CMV co-occurrence was scored with hypergeometric tests, and a repertoire-size bias correction was applied to TCR pairs. To estimate false discovery rates, a later analysis permuted the HLA or CMV assignments 20 times. In a later analysis, co-occurring TCRs were grouped with DBSCAN, and TCRdist sequence similarity was added when clustering was performed within HLA-allele-positive subsets. Co-occurrence clustering excluded repertoires with fewer than 30,000 or more than 120,000 public chains, plus five with anomalous nucleotide sharing. TCRdb retrieved this table from immuneACCESS and kept in-frame rearrangements only. Not all clones are present; in checked studies, unresolved V genes account for under half, and no reason is known for the remainder. That table furnishes V, J and clone size, whereas the DNA furnished D and trimming. In this sample the table shows about 130,000 clones, around 78% of which occur a single time. The ten largest clones represent about 1.8% of the sample.

Reading the germline V gene (reference sequence) gives CDR1 MNHEY and CDR2 SMNVEV. Relative to germline, V is 2 bases shorter and J is 4 bases shorter, with 6 bases between their ends. Reading from cysteine to phenylalanine, the CDR3 counts 13 amino acids. Only CDR3 DNA is held: 39 bases, read in frame from base 1. The sample comes from a study of cytomegalovirus exposure and HLA in healthy donors (dated by TCRdb to 2016 to 2017). Some background on the complete study: An earlier analysis of 587 of the donors reported roughly 300 Gb of sequence data and 100 million to 130 million unique TCR beta sequences from roughly 180 million T cells. The study aimed to test whether signatures of past pathogen exposure could be identified by cataloging public T cell receptors. Of the 398 genotyped donors, over 70% fell in the genetic ancestry cluster associated with self-reported Caucasian donors. Among several hundred genotyped donors of the cohort, an average of roughly 230,000 unique TCR beta nucleotide sequences was sequenced per donor, of which about 19% were non-productive. Donor age, sex, ethnicity and CMV serostatus were compiled alongside the repertoire data. About 5 DR-DQ haplotypes were handled as single units for association and clustering, since linkage in the cohort was strong. A later genetic analysis used genome-wide SNP genotypes for about 60% of the roughly 700 donors, treating that subset as a discovery cohort. Rather than drawing on any new phenotypic data, the later analysis identified candidate immune exposures from TCR beta sequences and the way those sequences occurred across donors. Class I and class II HLA loci were covered by the typing at four-digit resolution. Besides the first cohort of under 700 subjects, a separate validation cohort made up of roughly 120 different subjects was used. A later analysis re-analyzed previously published TCR beta repertoires from 550 to 700 donors and added high-resolution HLA genotyping to study TCR occurrence patterns. The study combined high-throughput TCR immunosequencing, statistical association of individual TCRs with disease status, and machine learning to predict cytomegalovirus infection status. About 280 gigabases of sequencing data and 70 million to 85 million unique TCR sequences were included in an early release covering roughly 600 HLA-typed donors. Every repertoire in the discovery cohort had been generated on one and the same sequencing platform. Using immunosequencing, the study profiled T cell repertoires from about 610 subjects and related those repertoires to cytomegalovirus serostatus. Typing coverage varied by locus: roughly 629-640 donors for A, B, C, DRB1 and DQB1; some 520 for DQA1; around 570 for DPA1; approximately 490 for DPB1. An earlier analysis of around 540 of the donors applied high-throughput TCR beta sequencing to assess whether each TCR beta V gene segment acted as functional or pseudogenic. Summary of the overall study and its limitations: In a later genetic analysis, fewer N-insertions in productive TCRs were reported among donors in an Asian-associated ancestry cluster than the roughly 700-donor mean. In a later analysis, the rate of TCR association differed among HLA loci, with DRB1 alleles having the most associated TCRs and HLA-C alleles having the fewest. An association between a missense DCLRE1C variant and V-gene and J-gene trimming of TCR beta chains was found in a later genetic analysis and replicated in an independent cohort. Correlated functional status among segregating V segments might be attributable to linkage disequilibrium, but an unknown experimental factor could not be ruled out. Some IMGT-functional V segments, including TRBV6-2 and TRBV6-3, could not be told apart with the 87-base-pair reads, so those segments were excluded. Presence/absence analyses assumed roughly uniform sequencing depth across donors, an assumption that may not hold. CMV serostatus was the only immune exposure information available for the cohort. Broadly in line with IMGT annotations, most TCR beta V segments showed up in productive rearrangements about 90% or about 30% of the time in an earlier analysis of approximately 600 of the donors. In a later analysis, most CMV-associated TCR beta chains were found to appear HLA-restricted, with HLA associations seemingly driven largely by CMV exposure. Because counts were too low, roughly 17 rarely observed V segments, including chromosome 9 orphons, were left out of the earlier analysis of some 600 of the donors. Because HLA typing was unavailable for some donors at each locus, only the typed subset was used in association tests. A group of highly shared sequence variants was considered likely to be a technical artifact of the sequencing pipeline. A few of the identified cytomegalovirus-associated TCR beta chains were confirmed in vitro to be specific for cytomegalovirus antigens. Assigning TCR associations to individual alleles was difficult when HLA alleles, especially DR and DQ, strongly co-occurred. A further reported finding was that TCR beta sequences accurately predicted the HLA-A and HLA-B alleles for most subjects in the first cohort. A later analysis associated 17,000 or so TCR beta sequences with specific HLA alleles at a false discovery rate of 0.05. Compared with equally common non-associated chains, HLA-associated TCR beta chains in a later analysis were more clonally expanded and had lower generation probabilities. A total of fewer than 200 TCR beta chains were listed by the study as associated with cytomegalovirus. Across donors, most TCR sequences were observed very rarely, whereas some public TCRs were present in many individuals. This cohort had only TCR beta chains sequenced, and the lack of alpha or paired-chain data limited which features could be detected. The authors suggested that the approach could potentially be extended to other disease states and immunological phenotypes. A later analysis reported that several top co-occurrence clusters appeared linked to parvovirus B19, influenza, CMV and Epstein-Barr virus. Cytomegalovirus status was reported to be diagnosed by the classifier with high specificity and sensitivity in both the original and validation cohorts.

Sequencing input: PBMCs. The receptor's source is a woman between 40 and 50 years old in good health and CMV-seronegative. The rearrangement joined TRBV27 to TRBJ1-5; the D gene is possibly TRBD1, with 6 bases matching. CDR3 region: CASSLRGNQPQHF. The DNA reads as follows: TGTGCCAGCAGTTTAAGGGGGAATCAGCCCCAGCATTTT.